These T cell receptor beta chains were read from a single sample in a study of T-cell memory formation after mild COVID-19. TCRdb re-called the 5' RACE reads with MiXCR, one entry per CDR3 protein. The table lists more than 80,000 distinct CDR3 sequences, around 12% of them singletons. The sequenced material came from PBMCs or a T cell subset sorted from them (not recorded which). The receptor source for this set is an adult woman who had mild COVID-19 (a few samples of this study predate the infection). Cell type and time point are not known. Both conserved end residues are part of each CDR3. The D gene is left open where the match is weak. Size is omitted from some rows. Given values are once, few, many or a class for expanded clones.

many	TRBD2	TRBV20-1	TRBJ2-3	CSARILAGMTDTQYF	TGCAGTGCTAGAATACTAGCGGGGATGACAGATACGCAGTATTTT
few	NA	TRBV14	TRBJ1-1	CASSPRQDYTEAFF	TGTGCCAGCAGCCCGCGACAGGACTACACTGAAGCTTTCTTT
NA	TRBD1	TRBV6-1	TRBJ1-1	CASSDAADRAETFF	TGTGCCAGCAGTGACGCGGCGGACAGGGCTGAAACTTTCTTT
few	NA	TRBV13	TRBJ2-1	CASSPRGDNEQFF	TGTGCCAGCAGCCCTCGGGGAGACAATGAGCAGTTCTTC
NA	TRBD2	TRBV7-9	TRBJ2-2	CASSFRLAGGDIAGELFF	TGTGCCAGCAGCTTCCGACTAGCGGGGGGAGATATCGCCGGGGAGCTGTTTTTT
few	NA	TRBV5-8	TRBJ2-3	CASSFKQTRDTQYF	TGTGCCAGCAGCTTTAAACAAACGAGAGATACGCAGTATTTT
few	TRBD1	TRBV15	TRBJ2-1	CATSRGVGQIYNEQFF	TGTGCCACCAGCAGAGGAGTGGGACAGATCTACAATGAGCAGTTCTTC
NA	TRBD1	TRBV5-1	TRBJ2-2	CASRIRQGTGELFF	TGCGCCAGCAGAATACGACAGGGCACCGGGGAGCTGTTTTTT
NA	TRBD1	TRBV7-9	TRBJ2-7	CASSLSGQGYEQYF	TGTGCCAGCAGCCTATCGGGACAGGGCTACGAGCAGTACTTC
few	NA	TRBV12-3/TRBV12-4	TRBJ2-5	CASSVTGETQYF	TGTGCCAGCAGTGTCACTGGGGAGACCCAGTACTTC
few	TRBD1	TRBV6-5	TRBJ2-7	CASSYSSPGTVGYEQYF	TGTGCCAGCAGTTACTCCTCCCCCGGGACAGTGGGCTACGAGCAGTACTTC
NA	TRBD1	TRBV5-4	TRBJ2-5	CASSWRTGEETQYF	TGTGCCAGCAGCTGGAGGACAGGGGAAGAGACCCAGTACTTC
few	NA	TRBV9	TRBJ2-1	CASSVGGGASYNEQFF	TGTGCCAGCAGCGTAGGGGGAGGTGCGTCCTACAATGAGCAGTTCTTC
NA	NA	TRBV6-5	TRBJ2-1	CASSYGRLSYNEQFF	TGTGCCAGCAGTTATGGTCGTTTATCCTACAATGAGCAGTTCTTC
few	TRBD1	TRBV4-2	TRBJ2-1	CASSQTGTDHYNEQFF	TGTGCCAGCAGCCAAACCGGGACAGACCACTACAATGAGCAGTTCTTC
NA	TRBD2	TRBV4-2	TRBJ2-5	CASSQEFASGGVSETQYF	TGTGCCAGCAGCCAAGAGTTTGCCAGCGGGGGGGTTTCAGAGACCCAGTACTTC
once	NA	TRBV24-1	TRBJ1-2	CATSDFSGNGYTF	TGTGCCACCAGTGATTTTTCAGGAAATGGCTACACCTTC
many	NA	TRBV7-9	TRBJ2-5	CASSQGPRETQYF	TGTGCCAGCAGCCAAGGCCCTCGGGAGACCCAGTACTTC
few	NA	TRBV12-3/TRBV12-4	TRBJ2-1	CASSRIFYEQFF	TGTGCCAGCAGTCGGATTTTTTATGAGCAGTTCTTC
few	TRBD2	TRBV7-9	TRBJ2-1	CASSSDSGSRWGEQFF	TGTGCCAGCAGCTCGGATAGCGGGAGCCGGTGGGGTGAGCAGTTCTTC
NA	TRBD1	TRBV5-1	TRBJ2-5	CASSYGTGARETQYF	TGCGCCAGCAGCTACGGGACAGGCGCCCGGGAGACCCAGTACTTC
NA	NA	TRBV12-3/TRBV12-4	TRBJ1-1	CASSLAADTEAFF	TGTGCCAGCAGTTTAGCGGCCGACACTGAAGCTTTCTTT
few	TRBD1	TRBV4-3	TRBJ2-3	CASSPLQGADTQYF	TGCGCCAGCAGCCCCTTACAGGGGGCAGATACGCAGTATTTT
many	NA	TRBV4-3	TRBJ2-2	CASSRVDAGELFF	TGCGCCAGCAGCCGAGTGGATGCCGGGGAGCTGTTTTTT
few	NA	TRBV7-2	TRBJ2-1	CASSPTGPDNEQFF	TGTGCCAGCAGCCCCACCGGCCCCGACAATGAGCAGTTCTTC
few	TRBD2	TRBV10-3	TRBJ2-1	CASRTSGTYNEQFF	TGTGCCAGCCGGACTAGCGGGACTTACAATGAGCAGTTCTTC
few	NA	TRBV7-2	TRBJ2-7	CASSFQGTSYEQYF	TGTGCCAGCAGCTTCCAGGGAACCTCCTACGAGCAGTACTTC
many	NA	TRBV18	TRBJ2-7	CASSPPGGPSYEQYF	TGTGCCAGCTCACCACCGGGCGGGCCTTCCTACGAGCAGTACTTC
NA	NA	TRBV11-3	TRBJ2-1	CASSLIGLRDYNEQFF	TGTGCCAGCAGCTTAATCGGACTCCGTGACTACAATGAGCAGTTCTTC
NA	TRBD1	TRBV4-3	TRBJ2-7	CASSQTGTGDYEQYF	TGCGCCAGCAGCCAGACAGGGACAGGCGACTACGAGCAGTACTTC
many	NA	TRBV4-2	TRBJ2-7	CASSQDFGSGPYEQYF	TGTGCCAGCAGCCAAGATTTTGGTTCAGGCCCCTACGAGCAGTACTTC
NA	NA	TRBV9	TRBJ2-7	CASSVGQSNYEQYF	TGTGCCAGCAGCGTAGGACAGTCAAACTACGAGCAGTACTTC
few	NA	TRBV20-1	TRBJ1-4	CSAPVVTPTTNEKLFF	TGCAGTGCTCCAGTCGTCACACCCACAACTAATGAAAAACTGTTTTTT
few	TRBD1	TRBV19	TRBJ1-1	CASSARGHFHTEAFF	TGTGCCAGTAGTGCAAGGGGGCACTTCCACACTGAAGCTTTCTTT
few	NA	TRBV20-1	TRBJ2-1	CSARDLGVHYNEQFF	TGCAGTGCTAGAGATTTAGGCGTCCACTACAATGAGCAGTTCTTC
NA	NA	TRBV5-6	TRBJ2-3	CASSFPLAGPDTQYF	TGTGCCAGCAGCTTTCCACTAGCCGGGCCAGATACGCAGTATTTT
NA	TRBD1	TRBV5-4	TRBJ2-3	CASSFRTGGTDTQYF	TGTGCCAGCAGCTTCCGGACAGGGGGCACAGATACGCAGTATTTT
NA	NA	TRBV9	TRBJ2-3	CASSVSGGQTDTQYF	TGTGCCAGCAGCGTAAGTGGGGGCCAAACAGATACGCAGTATTTT
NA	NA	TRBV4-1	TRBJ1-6	CASSQDGGGNNSPLHF	TGCGCCAGCAGCCAAGATGGGGGGGGGAATAATTCACCCCTCCACTTT
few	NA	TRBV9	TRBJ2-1	CASSVYSEPPYNEQFF	TGTGCCAGCAGCGTATATAGCGAGCCTCCCTACAATGAGCAGTTCTTC
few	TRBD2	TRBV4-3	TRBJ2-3	CASSHQLAGGKLTDTQYF	TGCGCCAGCAGCCACCAACTAGCGGGAGGCAAACTCACAGATACGCAGTATTTT
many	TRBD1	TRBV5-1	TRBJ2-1	CASSLDGGTGAYNEQFF	TGCGCCAGCAGCTTGGATGGGGGTACAGGGGCCTACAATGAGCAGTTCTTC
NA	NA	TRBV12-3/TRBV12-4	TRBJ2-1	CASSLPRYEQFF	TGTGCCAGCAGTTTGCCCCGGTATGAGCAGTTCTTC
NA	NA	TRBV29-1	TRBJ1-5	CSVETGDQPQHF	TGCAGCGTTGAAACGGGGGATCAGCCCCAGCATTTT
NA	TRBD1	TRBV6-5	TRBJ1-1	CASSSLTGEGNTEAFF	TGTGCCAGCAGCTCCCTAACAGGGGAAGGGAACACTGAAGCTTTCTTT